The 6 T cell receptor beta chains listed next were all sequenced from one sample in a study of blood T cell repertoires in COVID-19. Libraries were prepared by immunoSEQ multiplex PCR; TCRdb keeps only in-frame clonotypes and omits some of them. Of around 100,000 clones in the sample, 80% to 90% were seen once. Material for sequencing was peripheral blood. The receptors come from a man aged 45-65 years with acute or convalescent COVID-19.

The chain uses TRBV7-9 and TRBJ2-5, with D perhaps TRBD2 (6 bases). This CDR3 is 13 amino acids long. Germline assignment: CDR1 SEHNR and CDR2 FQNEAQ (reference sequence). V was cut by 5 bases and J by 3 bases, with 10 bases left in between. The CDR3: CASSPTGEETQYF. CDR3 DNA sequence: TGTGCCAGCAGCCCGACGGGGGAAGAGACCCAGTACTTC.

In its sample, this clone was seen once. This sequence joins TRBV10-2 and TRBJ2-5; TRBD1 agrees at 8 bases. Germline V gene sequence: CDR1 WSHSY, CDR2 SAAADI. The CDR3 loop spans 15 amino acids. The J segment lost 2 bases and the V segment lost 6 bases, leaving 8 bases of the junction unmatched. The CDR3 nucleotides read TGCGCCAGCAGCGTTTCGGACAGGGCGCAAGAGACCCAGTACTTC. Translation gives CASSVSDRAQETQYF.

This clone was seen a handful of times. The gene calls are TRBV12-5 and TRBJ2-7; D gene unclear. Germline V gene data show CDR1 as LGHNT and CDR2 as FRNRAP. The CDR3 loop spans 14 amino acids. The V end lost 1 base, the J end lost 2 bases, and 9 bases lay between the germline ends. The DNA for the CDR3 is TGTGCTAGTGGTTTGGGTGGGCCCGCCTACGAGCAGTACTTC. As protein: CASGLGGPAYEQYF.

This clone was counted only a few times. The same CDR3 also results from other DNA sequences found in this sample. The V and J genes are TRBV12-3 or TRBV12-4 and TRBJ2-2; D ambiguous. The CDR3 has 12 residues. Trimming took 4 bases from V and 6 from J, leaving 6 bases between them. CDR3 sequence reads: CASSSRAGELFF. The CDR3 bases are TGTGCCAGCAGTTCCCGGGCCGGGGAGCTGTTTTTT.

The J gene is TRBJ2-1, the V gene TRBV2, with TRBD2 as a possible D gene (6 bases). V was cut by 2 bases and J by 5 bases, with 16 bases left in between. Per germline, CDR1 SNHLY and CDR2 FYNNEI. This CDR3 spans 16 amino acids. The CDR3 DNA is TGTGCCAGCAGTGAACCCTCGGGAGCTCGAGACAATGAGCAGTTCTTC. Its protein product is CASSEPSGARDNEQFF.

V usage is TRBV20-1 and J usage is TRBJ2-1; 10 bases are shared with TRBD2. The CDR3 runs 15 residues. Germline V lookup: CDR1 DFQATT, CDR2 SNEGSKA (reference sequence). Trimming took 3 bases from V and 6 from J; bases not matched to a gene: 8. The CDR3 loop is CSASKREGQVNEQFF. The CDR3 DNA sequence: TGCAGTGCTAGTAAGCGGGAGGGCCAAGTCAATGAGCAGTTCTTC.